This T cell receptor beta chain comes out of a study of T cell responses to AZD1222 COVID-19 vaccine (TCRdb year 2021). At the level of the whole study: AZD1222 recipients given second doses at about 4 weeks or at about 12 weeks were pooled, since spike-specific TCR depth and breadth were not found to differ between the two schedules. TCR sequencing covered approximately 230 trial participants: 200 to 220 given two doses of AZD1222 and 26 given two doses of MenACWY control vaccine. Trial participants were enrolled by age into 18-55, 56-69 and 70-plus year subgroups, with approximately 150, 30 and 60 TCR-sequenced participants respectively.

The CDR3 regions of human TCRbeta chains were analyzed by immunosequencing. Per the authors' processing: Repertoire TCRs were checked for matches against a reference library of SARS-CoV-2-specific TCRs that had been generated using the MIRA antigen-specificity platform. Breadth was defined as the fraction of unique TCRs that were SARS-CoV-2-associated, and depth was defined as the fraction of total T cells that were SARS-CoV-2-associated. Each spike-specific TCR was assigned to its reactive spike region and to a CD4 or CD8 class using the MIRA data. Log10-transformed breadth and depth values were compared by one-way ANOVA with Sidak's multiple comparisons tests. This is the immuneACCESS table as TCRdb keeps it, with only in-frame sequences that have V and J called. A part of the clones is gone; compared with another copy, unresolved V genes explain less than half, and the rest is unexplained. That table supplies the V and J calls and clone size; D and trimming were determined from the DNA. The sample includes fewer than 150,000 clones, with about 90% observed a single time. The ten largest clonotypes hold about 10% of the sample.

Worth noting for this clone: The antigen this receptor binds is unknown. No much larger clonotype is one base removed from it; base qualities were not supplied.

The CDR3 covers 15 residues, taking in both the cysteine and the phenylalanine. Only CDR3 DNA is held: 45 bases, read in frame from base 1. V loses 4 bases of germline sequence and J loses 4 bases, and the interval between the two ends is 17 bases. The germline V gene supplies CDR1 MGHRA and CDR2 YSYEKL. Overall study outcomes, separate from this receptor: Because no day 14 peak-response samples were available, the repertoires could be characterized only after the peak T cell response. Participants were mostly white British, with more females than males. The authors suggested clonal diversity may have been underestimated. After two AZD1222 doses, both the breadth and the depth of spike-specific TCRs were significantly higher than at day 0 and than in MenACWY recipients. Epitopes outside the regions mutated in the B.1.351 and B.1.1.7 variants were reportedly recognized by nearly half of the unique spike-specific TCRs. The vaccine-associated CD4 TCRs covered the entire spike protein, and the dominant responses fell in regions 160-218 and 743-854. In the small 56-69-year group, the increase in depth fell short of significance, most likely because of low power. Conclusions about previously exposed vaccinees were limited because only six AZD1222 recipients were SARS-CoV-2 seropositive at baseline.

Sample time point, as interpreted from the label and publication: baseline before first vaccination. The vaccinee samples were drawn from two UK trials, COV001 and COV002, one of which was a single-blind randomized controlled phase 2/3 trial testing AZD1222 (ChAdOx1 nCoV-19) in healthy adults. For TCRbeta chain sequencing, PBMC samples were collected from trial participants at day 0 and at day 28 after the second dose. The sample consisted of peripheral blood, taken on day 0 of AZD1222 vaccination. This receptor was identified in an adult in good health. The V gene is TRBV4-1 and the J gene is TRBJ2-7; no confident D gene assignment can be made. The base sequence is TGCGCCAGCAGCCGAGGACCGACGCTTTTATACGAGCAGTACTTC. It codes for CASSRGPTLLYEQYF.